This is a list of T cell receptor beta chains from one sample in a study of persistence of HIV-infected CD4 T cells. Generated by immunoSEQ multiplex PCR, the TCRdb table keeps only in-frame clones and is missing some. The repertoire holds 46,000 or so clones, with 75% to 85% as singletons. These receptors' antigens are unknown. The starting material was CD4+ T cells sorted from PBMCs after roughly 18-hour stimulation, obtained from a patient who received antiretroviral therapy. The source of these receptors is an adult man with HIV who was CMV-seropositive. Both conserved end residues are part of each CDR3. Fields, in order: clone size, CDR3 length, D gene, V gene, J gene, CDR3 protein, CDR3 DNA. The D gene is left open where the match is weak. Size tells how often a clone was seen (once, few, many) or the class of an expanded clone, and some rows leave it out.

medium-sized	15	NA	TRBV2	TRBJ1-4	CASSPEGVWFSVVFF	TGTGCCAGCAGTCCCGAGGGGGTGTGGTTTAGTGTGGTGTTTTTT
NA	12	NA	TRBV18	TRBJ1-1	CASSPTKGEAFF	TGTGCCAGCTCACCAACTAAGGGGGAAGCTTTCTTT
NA	15	NA	TRBV19	TRBJ1-5	CASRDQGEGNQPQHF	TGTGCCAGTAGAGACCAGGGCGAGGGCAATCAGCCCCAGCATTTT
NA	15	NA	TRBV27	TRBJ2-3	CASRRFGQSTDTQYF	TGTGCCAGCCGACGTTTTGGGCAGAGCACAGATACGCAGTATTTT
NA	15	TRBD1	TRBV2	TRBJ2-7	CASKPGQGNTYEQYF	TGTGCCAGCAAACCGGGACAGGGGAACACCTACGAGCAGTACTTC
NA	14	NA	TRBV5-5	TRBJ1-5	CASSLGTPYQPQHF	TGTGCCAGCAGCTTGGGGACACCCTATCAGCCCCAGCATTTT
few	16	NA	TRBV5-6	TRBJ1-4	CASSYQQGATNEKLFF	TGTGCCAGCAGCTACCAACAGGGCGCAACTAATGAAAAACTGTTTTTT
few	13	NA	TRBV10-3	TRBJ1-1	CAITRTLDTEAFF	TGTGCCATCACAAGGACCTTGGACACTGAAGCTTTCTTT
NA	15	NA	TRBV27	TRBJ1-1	CASSPSSVQNTEAFF	TGTGCCAGCAGTCCTTCCTCTGTACAGAACACTGAAGCTTTCTTT
NA	16	NA	TRBV7-6	TRBJ2-5	CASVSKENLLGETQYF	TGTGCCAGCGTCTCTAAAGAAAATCTATTGGGAGAGACCCAGTACTTC
NA	12	NA	TRBV18	TRBJ1-1	CASSTYTTEAFF	TGTGCCAGCTCAACCTATACAACTGAAGCTTTCTTT
NA	14	NA	TRBV2	TRBJ1-4	CASKVGSPDQKLFF	TGTGCCAGCAAGGTTGGGTCCCCGGACCAAAAACTGTTTTTT
NA	14	NA	TRBV29-1	TRBJ2-5	CSVERPVVEETQYF	TGCAGCGTTGAAAGGCCGGTAGTAGAAGAGACCCAGTACTTC
once	15	NA	TRBV5-6	TRBJ2-1	CASSLGRGVYNEQFF	TGTGCCAGCAGCTTGGGGCGGGGAGTTTACAATGAGCAGTTCTTC
NA	12	NA	TRBV6-5	TRBJ1-2	CASTRGWYGYTF	TGTGCCAGCACGAGGGGGTGGTATGGCTACACCTTC
NA	15	NA	TRBV2	TRBJ1-4	CASSEFGSQTEKLFF	TGTGCCAGCAGTGAATTCGGGTCCCAAACTGAAAAACTGTTTTTT
NA	19	TRBD1	TRBV5-1	TRBJ2-6	CASSFANRGASAGANVLTF	TGCGCCAGCAGCTTTGCAAACAGGGGTGCTTCAGCTGGGGCCAACGTCCTGACTTTC
NA	14	NA	TRBV19	TRBJ1-6	CASTLTPWGSPLHF	TGTGCCAGTACGTTAACGCCGTGGGGATCACCCCTCCACTTT
NA	14	TRBD1	TRBV7-2	TRBJ1-2	CASSLAGGAYGYTF	TGTGCCAGCAGCTTAGCAGGGGGCGCCTATGGCTACACCTTC
once	14	NA	TRBV5-1	TRBJ1-2	CASSLERGSYGYTF	TGCGCCAGCAGCTTGGAGCGGGGATCCTATGGCTACACCTTC
NA	13	NA	TRBV5-4	TRBJ2-2	CASSLASSGELFF	TGTGCCAGCAGCTTAGCGAGCTCCGGGGAGCTGTTTTTT
NA	13	NA	TRBV27	TRBJ1-5	CASSFLGNQPQHF	TGTGCCAGCAGTTTCTTGGGCAATCAGCCCCAGCATTTT
NA	14	NA	TRBV7-3	TRBJ2-2	CASSFGGSTGELFF	TGTGCCAGCAGCTTCGGGGGCTCAACCGGGGAGCTGTTTTTT
NA	15	NA	TRBV9	TRBJ1-1	CASSVGPREATEAFF	TGTGCCAGCAGCGTAGGACCCAGGGAGGCCACTGAAGCTTTCTTT
NA	14	TRBD1	TRBV7-2	TRBJ1-1	CASSLAQGGLEAFF	TGTGCCAGCAGCTTAGCGCAGGGGGGGCTCGAAGCTTTCTTT
NA	17	NA	TRBV3-1/TRBV3-2	TRBJ2-2	CASSQDLARSYTGELFF	TGTGCCAGCAGCCAAGATCTTGCTAGGTCGTACACCGGGGAGCTGTTTTTT
few	15	TRBD1	TRBV5-1	TRBJ1-2	CASSPAGTGGYGYTF	TGCGCCAGCAGCCCAGCCGGGACAGGGGGATATGGCTACACCTTC
NA	16	TRBD2	TRBV4-3	TRBJ2-3	CASSQGGTSGTNTQYF	TGCGCCAGCAGCCAAGGTGGGACTAGCGGTACCAATACGCAGTATTTT
NA	13	NA	TRBV29-1	TRBJ1-5	CSVWEGSNQPQHF	TGCAGCGTTTGGGAGGGAAGCAATCAGCCCCAGCATTTT
NA	15	NA	TRBV6-5	TRBJ1-5	CASSYSRTQNQPQHF	TGTGCCAGCAGTTACTCTAGGACACAAAATCAGCCCCAGCATTTT
NA	19	TRBD1	TRBV7-2	TRBJ2-6	CASSPYPPTGWIGANVLTF	TGTGCCAGCAGCCCATACCCACCGACAGGGTGGATTGGGGCCAACGTCCTGACTTTC
few	17	TRBD1	TRBV7-2	TRBJ2-1	CASSWIPGTGAYNEQFF	TGTGCCAGCAGCTGGATCCCCGGGACAGGGGCCTACAATGAGCAGTTCTTC
NA	15	NA	TRBV7-2	TRBJ2-7	CASSLVFGSHYEQYF	TGTGCCAGCAGCTTAGTGTTCGGTAGTCACTACGAGCAGTACTTC
few	15	TRBD1	TRBV6-1	TRBJ2-1	CASSEGQTAYNEQFF	TGTGCCAGCAGTGAGGGACAGACCGCCTACAATGAGCAGTTCTTC
NA	15	TRBD2	TRBV4-2	TRBJ2-3	CASSQPGGPSDTQYF	TGTGCCAGCAGCCAACCGGGGGGGCCATCAGATACGCAGTATTTT
NA	16	TRBD1	TRBV5-5	TRBJ1-6	CASRPGTGAENSPLHF	TGTGCCAGCAGACCCGGGACAGGGGCCGAAAATTCACCCCTCCACTTT